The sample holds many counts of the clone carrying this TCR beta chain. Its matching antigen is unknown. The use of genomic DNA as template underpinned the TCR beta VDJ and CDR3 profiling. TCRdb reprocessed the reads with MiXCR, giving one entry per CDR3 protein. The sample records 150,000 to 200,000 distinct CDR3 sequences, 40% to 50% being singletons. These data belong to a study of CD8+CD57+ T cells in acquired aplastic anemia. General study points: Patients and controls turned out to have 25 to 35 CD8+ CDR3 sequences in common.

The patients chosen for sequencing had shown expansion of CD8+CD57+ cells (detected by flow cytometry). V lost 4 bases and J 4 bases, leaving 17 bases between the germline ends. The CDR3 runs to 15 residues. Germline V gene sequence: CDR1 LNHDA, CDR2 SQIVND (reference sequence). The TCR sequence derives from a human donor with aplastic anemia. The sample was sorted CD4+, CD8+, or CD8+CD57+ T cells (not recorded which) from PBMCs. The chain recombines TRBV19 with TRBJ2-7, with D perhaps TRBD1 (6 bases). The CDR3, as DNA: TGTGCCAGTAGTACCCCGTGGGACAACCGATACGAGCAGTACTTC. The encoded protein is CASSTPWDNRYEQYF.